The TCR beta chain under discussion was sequenced for a study of OX40 agonist ivuxolimab in advanced cancers. Study overall: Two cutaneous melanoma patients and one hepatocellular carcinoma patient, three in all, had partial responses.

Germline CDR1 MNHEY, CDR2 SVGAGI. This CDR3 is built from 14 residues. V was clipped by 10 bases and J by 5 bases, with 15 bases between them. Generated by immunoSEQ multiplex PCR, the TCRdb table keeps only in-frame clones and is missing some. Found here are just over 80,000 clones, roughly 84% of them singletons; the top ten hold roughly 0.33%. The material sequenced was CD4+ or CD8+ T cells sorted from blood, taken in a trial of the OX40 agonist ivuxolimab. The rearrangement joins TRBV6-5 to TRBJ1-6, with unresolved D. This clonotype was sampled from an adult with an advanced solid tumor such as melanoma, head and neck, liver or kidney cancer. The CDR3 nucleotides read TGTGCCACCAACGACGGCATGGATAATTCACCCCTCCACTTT. Translating gives CATNDGMDNSPLHF.